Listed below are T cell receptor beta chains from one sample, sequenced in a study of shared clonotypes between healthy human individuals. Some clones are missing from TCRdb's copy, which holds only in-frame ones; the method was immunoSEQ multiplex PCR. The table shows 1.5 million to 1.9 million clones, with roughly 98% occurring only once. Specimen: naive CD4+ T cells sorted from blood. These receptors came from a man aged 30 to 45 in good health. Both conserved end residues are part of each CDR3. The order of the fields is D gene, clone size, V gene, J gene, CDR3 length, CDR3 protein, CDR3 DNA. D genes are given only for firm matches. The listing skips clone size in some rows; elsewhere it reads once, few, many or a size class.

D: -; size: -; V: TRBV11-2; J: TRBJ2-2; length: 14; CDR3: CASSQRLYTGELFF; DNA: TGTGCCAGCAGTCAACGCCTGTACACCGGGGAGCTGTTTTTT
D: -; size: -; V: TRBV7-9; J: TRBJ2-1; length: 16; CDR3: CASTTDGGRSYNEQFF; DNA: TGTGCCAGCACCACCGACGGGGGCCGGTCCTACAATGAGCAGTTCTTC
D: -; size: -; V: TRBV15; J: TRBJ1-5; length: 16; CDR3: CATSRQRHNSNQPQHF; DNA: TGTGCCACCAGCAGACAGCGGCATAATAGCAATCAGCCCCAGCATTTT
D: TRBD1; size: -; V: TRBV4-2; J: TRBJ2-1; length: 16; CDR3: CASSLGGSSSYNEQFF; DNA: TGTGCCAGCAGCTTAGGGGGCAGCAGCTCCTACAATGAGCAGTTCTTC
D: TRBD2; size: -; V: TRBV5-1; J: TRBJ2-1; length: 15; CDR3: CASSLGLAAYNEQFF; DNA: TGCGCCAGCAGCTTGGGACTAGCGGCCTACAATGAGCAGTTCTTC
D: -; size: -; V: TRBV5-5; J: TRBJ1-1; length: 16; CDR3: CASSLGYSLSNTEAFF; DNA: TGTGCCAGCAGCTTGGGGTACAGCCTCTCAAACACTGAAGCTTTCTTT
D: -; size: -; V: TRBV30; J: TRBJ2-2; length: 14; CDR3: CAWIRGAFTGELFF; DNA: TGTGCCTGGATTCGGGGGGCGTTTACCGGGGAGCTGTTTTTT
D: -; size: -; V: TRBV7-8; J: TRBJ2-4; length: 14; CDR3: CASSLVVSSGSQYF; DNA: TGTGCCAGCAGCTTAGTTGTTAGTAGCGGATCCCAGTACTTC
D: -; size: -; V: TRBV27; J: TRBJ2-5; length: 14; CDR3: CASSFLRGGETQYF; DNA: TGTGCCAGCAGTTTCTTGAGGGGCGGGGAGACCCAGTACTTC
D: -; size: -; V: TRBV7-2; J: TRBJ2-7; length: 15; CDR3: CASSPTGHNFHEQYF; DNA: TGTGCCAGCAGCCCGACCGGCCACAATTTCCACGAGCAGTACTTC
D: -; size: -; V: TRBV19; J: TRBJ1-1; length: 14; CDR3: CASSILGDNTEAFF; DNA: TGTGCCAGTAGTATATTAGGAGATAACACTGAAGCTTTCTTT
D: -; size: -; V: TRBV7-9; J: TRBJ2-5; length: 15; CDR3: CASSLGRGPQETQYF; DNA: TGTGCCAGCAGCTTAGGTCGCGGCCCCCAAGAGACCCAGTACTTC
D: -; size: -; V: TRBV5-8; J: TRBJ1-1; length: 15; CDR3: CASSWGRTVNTEAFF; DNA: TGTGCCAGCAGCTGGGGACGTACGGTGAACACTGAAGCTTTCTTT
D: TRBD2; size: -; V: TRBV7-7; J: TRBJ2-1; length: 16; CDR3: CASSKGTSGNYNEQFF; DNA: TGTGCTAGCAGCAAAGGGACTAGCGGGAACTACAATGAGCAGTTCTTC
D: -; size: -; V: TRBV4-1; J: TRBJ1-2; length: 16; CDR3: CASSQVQFQADYGYTF; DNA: TGCGCCAGCAGCCAAGTTCAATTCCAGGCTGACTATGGCTACACCTTC
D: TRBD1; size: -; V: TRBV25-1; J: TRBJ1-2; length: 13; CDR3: CASRGQTNYGYTF; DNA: TGTGCCAGCAGGGGACAGACCAACTATGGCTACACCTTC
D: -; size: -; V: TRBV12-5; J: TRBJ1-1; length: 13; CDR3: CASVGQMNTEAFF; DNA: TGTGCTAGTGTTGGACAGATGAACACTGAAGCTTTCTTT
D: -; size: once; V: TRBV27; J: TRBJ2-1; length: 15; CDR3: CASRPTGKPDNEQFF; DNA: TGTGCCAGCAGACCCACGGGGAAGCCGGACAATGAGCAGTTCTTC
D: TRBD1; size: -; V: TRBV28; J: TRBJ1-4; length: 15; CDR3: CASSLGGQGSEKLFF; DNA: TGTGCCAGCAGTCTAGGGGGACAGGGGTCCGAAAAACTGTTTTTT
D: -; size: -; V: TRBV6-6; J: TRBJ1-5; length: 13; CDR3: CASSSQGNQPQHF; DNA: TGTGCCAGCAGTTCTCAGGGGAACCAGCCCCAGCATTTT
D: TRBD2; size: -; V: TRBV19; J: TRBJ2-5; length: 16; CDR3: CASSIPAGATGETQYF; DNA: TGTGCCAGTAGTATTCCAGCGGGAGCCACAGGAGAGACCCAGTACTTC
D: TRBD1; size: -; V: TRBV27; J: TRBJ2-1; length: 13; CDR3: CASSWGQGYEQFF; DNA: TGTGCCAGCAGTTGGGGACAGGGTTATGAGCAGTTCTTC
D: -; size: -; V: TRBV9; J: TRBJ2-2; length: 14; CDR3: CASSPRTVFGELFF; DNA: TGTGCCAGCAGCCCCCGGACTGTTTTCGGGGAGCTGTTTTTT
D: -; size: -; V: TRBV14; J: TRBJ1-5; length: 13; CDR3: CASSQGTSQPQHF; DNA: TGTGCCAGCAGCCAAGGTACTTCCCAGCCCCAGCATTTT
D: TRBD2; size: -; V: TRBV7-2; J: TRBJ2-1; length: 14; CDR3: CVVVAGGTYNEQFF; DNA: TGTGTTGTTGTGGCGGGAGGGACCTACAATGAGCAGTTCTTC
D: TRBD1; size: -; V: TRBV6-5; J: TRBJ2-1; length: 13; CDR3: CATASRDSIEQFF; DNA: TGTGCCACCGCATCCCGGGACAGCATCGAGCAGTTCTTC
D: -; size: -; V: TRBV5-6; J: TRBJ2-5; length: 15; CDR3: CASSLGLRIQETQYF; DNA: TGTGCCAGCAGCTTGGGATTACGGATCCAAGAGACCCAGTACTTC